Following are 31 T cell receptor beta chains from one sample sequenced in a study of cytomegalovirus exposure and HLA in healthy donors. The protocol was immunoSEQ multiplex PCR, while the TCRdb copy is restricted to in-frame clones and leaves out a portion. The sample lists 120,000 or so clones, 85% to 90% occurring once. The sample consisted of PBMCs. The source of these receptors is a young woman in good health and CMV-seronegative.

This clone was recorded once. This chain joins TRBV6-6 and TRBJ2-3; a weak D match, TRBD1 (5 bases). V was shortened by 1 base and J by 2 bases, with 13 bases between the two germline ends. This CDR3 has 16 amino acids. Germline CDR1 is MNHNY and CDR2 is SVGAGI (reference sequence). The CDR3 DNA is TGTGCCAGCAGTTACTTTGGGGCCGGAAACACAGATACGCAGTATTTT. Its translation: CASSYFGAGNTDTQYF.

The chain links TRBV7-9 to TRBJ2-2; 9 bases line up with TRBD2. The CDR3 covers 16 residues. CDR1 and CDR2 from the germline V gene are SEHNR and FQNEAQ (reference sequence). After removal of 5 bases from V and 0 bases from J, the junction contained 4 bases not matched to a gene. The chain's CDR3 is CASSESGGTNTGELFF. The CDR3, as DNA: TGTGCCAGCAGCGAAAGCGGGGGGACGAACACCGGGGAGCTGTTTTTT.

V gene TRBV7-2 combines with J gene TRBJ2-7; 7 bases map to TRBD1. The CDR3 has 13 amino acids. Germline CDR1 is SGHTA and CDR2 is FQGNSA. The V gene end was trimmed by 5 bases and the J gene end by 6 bases; junction bases not matched to a gene: 7. CDR3 loop: CASSNQGVGEQYF. CDR3 sequence (DNA): TGTGCCAGCAGCAACCAGGGGGTTGGCGAGCAGTACTTC.

This clone was observed a handful of times. The chain links TRBV5-1 to TRBJ1-1; D is possibly TRBD1 (5 bases). The CDR3 has 15 amino acids. The germline gives CDR1 SGHRS, CDR2 YFSETQ. The V end lost 0 bases, the J end lost 1 base, and 10 bases lay between the germline ends. The CDR3 sequence is CASSLVAGPNTEAFF. Here the CDR3 DNA reads TGCGCCAGCAGCTTGGTGGCAGGGCCGAACACTGAAGCTTTCTTT.

The rearrangement joins TRBV19 to TRBJ2-1, with 9 bases lining up with TRBD2. In germline, CDR1 is LNHDA, CDR2 SQIVND (reference sequence). CDR3 size: 15 residues. V dropped 7 bases and J dropped 1; count of bases not matched to a gene: 5. CDR3 DNA sequence: TGTGCCAGTATGGCGGGGGGGTTATCCTACAATGAGCAGTTCTTC. Its translation is CASMAGGLSYNEQFF.

J is TRBJ2-3 and V is TRBV6-6; TRBD2 matches 12 bases. Trimming removed 6 bases from V and 1 base from J; junction bases left unmatched: 2. This CDR3 is 15 amino acids long. Germline CDR1 and CDR2: MNHNY and SVGAGI (reference sequence). The chain's CDR3 is CASSRTSGGTDTQYF. The CDR3 DNA sequence: TGTGCCAGCAGCCGGACTAGCGGGGGCACAGATACGCAGTATTTT.

This chain joins TRBV19 and TRBJ1-5; D is perhaps TRBD1 (6 bases). The CDR3 is made up of 15 amino acids. Trimming removed 3 bases from V and 0 bases from J, with 9 bases in between. Germline-derived CDR1 and CDR2 are LNHDA and SQIVND (reference sequence). The CDR3 region is CASSIGTHSNQPQHF. CDR3 DNA sequence: TGTGCCAGTAGTATTGGGACACATAGCAATCAGCCCCAGCATTTT.

The sample holds a few counts of this clone. The chain couples TRBV9 to TRBJ2-7; TRBD1 might be the D (5 bases). V dropped 3 bases and J dropped 4 bases, with 14 bases sitting between them. The CDR3 runs 14 residues. From germline, CDR1 is SGDLS and CDR2 YYNGEE. The CDR3 loop reads CASSATEASYEQYF. The CDR3 coding sequence is TGTGCCAGCAGCGCGACAGAAGCCAGTTACGAGCAGTACTTC.

The rearrangement joins TRBV19 to TRBJ1-4; 7 bases map to TRBD1. V was pared by 7 bases and J by 3 bases, with 8 bases of the junction left unmatched. The CDR3 covers 15 residues. Germline V gene lookup returns CDR1 LNHDA and CDR2 SQIVND (reference sequence). The CDR3 loop is CASKMRGTANEKLFF. For the CDR3, the DNA is TGTGCCAGTAAGATGCGCGGGACAGCTAATGAAAAACTGTTTTTT.

The V and J genes are TRBV7-3 and TRBJ2-7; 7 bases are shared with TRBD1. The ends lost 5 bases at V and 5 bases at J; junction bases unmatched: 6. CDR3 length: 13 residues. Germline V CDR1 and CDR2: SGHTA, FQGTGA. Here the CDR3 DNA reads TGTGCCAGCAGCCAACAGGGGTCCAACGAGCAGTACTTC. Its translation: CASSQQGSNEQYF.

The chain carries TRBV6-4 and TRBJ2-1, with D unresolved. Trimming shortened V by 2 bases and J by 0 bases, and 11 bases separated the two germline ends. The CDR3 length is 16 residues. Germline CDR1 reads MRHNA; CDR2 reads SNTAGT. The CDR3 DNA sequence: TGTGCCAGCAGTGACGGCGTGCGGAGCTCCTACAATGAGCAGTTCTTC. Translated, it gives CASSDGVRSSYNEQFF.

V and J are TRBV9 and TRBJ1-2; 7 bases line up with TRBD1. Germline CDR1 and CDR2: SGDLS and YYNGEE. This CDR3 is built from 15 residues. V lost 2 bases to trimming and J lost 0 bases; unmatched junction nucleotides: 4. The CDR3 sequence is CASSVDRVANYGYTF. The CDR3 DNA follows: TGTGCCAGCAGCGTCGACAGGGTAGCTAACTATGGCTACACCTTC.

The gene calls are TRBV6-5 and TRBJ1-1; D might be TRBD1 (5 bases). This CDR3 has 13 residues. Germline values: CDR1 MNHEY, CDR2 SVGAGI. Trimming removed 0 bases from V and 9 bases from J, with 11 bases in between. CDR3 sequence (DNA): TGTGCCAGCAGTTACTCGCAACAGGCTAAAGCTTTCTTT. This encodes CASSYSQQAKAFF.

The J gene is TRBJ2-3, the V gene TRBV1; the tabulated D call, TRBD2, remains unverified against the DNA. TRBV1 is noted as a pseudogene. The CDR3 has 13 residues. The CDR3 DNA sequence: TGCACCAGCAGCCAAGATCGGTGGGATACGCAGTATTTT. Encoded protein: CTSSQDRWDTQYF.

This sequence joins TRBV7-8 and TRBJ2-5; 8 bases line up with TRBD2. Trimming took 5 bases from V and 5 from J; bases not matched to a gene: 10. The CDR3 extends over 15 amino acids. The germline V gene encodes CDR1 SGHVS and CDR2 FQNEAQ. CDR3 protein: CASSEQREKHETQYF. CDR3 nucleotides: TGTGCCAGCAGCGAACAGCGGGAGAAGCATGAGACCCAGTACTTC.

This clone was found a few times. The chain is built from TRBV10-2 and TRBJ2-7; a possible D gene is TRBD1 (6 bases). With 2 bases removed from V and 0 bases from J, the gap between germline ends came to 11 bases. Germline CDR1 WSHSY, CDR2 SAAADI. The CDR3 spans 15 residues. The CDR3 region has the DNA TGCGCCAGCAGTGAGACGACAGGAGGCTCCTACGAGCAGTACTTC. Translating gives CASSETTGGSYEQYF.

This chain joins TRBV6-5 and TRBJ1-1, with TRBD1 identical over 9 bases. The germline V gene has CDR1 MNHEY and CDR2 SVGAGI. With V trimmed by 6 bases and J by 4 bases, 9 bases remained unmatched. The CDR3 runs to 15 residues. The CDR3, as DNA: TGTGCCAGCAGAGGACAGGGGTCCGGGAGCACTGAAGCTTTCTTT. Its protein product is CASRGQGSGSTEAFF.

This sequence joins TRBV7-9 and TRBJ1-1, with D perhaps TRBD1 (5 bases). Germline V gives CDR1 SEHNR, CDR2 FQNEAQ (reference sequence). Trimming took 0 bases from V and 2 from J, leaving 19 bases between them. The CDR3 consists of 18 residues. The CDR3 bases are TGTGCCAGCAGCTTAGCGACGACAAGGGGCCAGAATAACACTGAAGCTTTCTTT. Amino acids: CASSLATTRGQNNTEAFF.

The chain is built from TRBV9 and TRBJ2-1; TRBD2 agrees at 10 bases. Per germline, CDR1 SGDLS and CDR2 YYNGEE. Unmatched junction bases numbered 8, after V lost 0 bases and J lost 5 bases. The CDR3 length is 17 residues. CDR3 region: CASSVELLAGAHNEQFF. In nucleotides, the CDR3 is TGTGCCAGCAGCGTAGAGCTCCTAGCGGGGGCTCACAATGAGCAGTTCTTC. The complete variable domain, with remaining parts taken from reference TRBV9 and TRBJ2-1, reads DSGVTQTPKHLITATGQRVTLRCSPRSGDLSVYWYQQSLDQGLQFLIQYYNGEERAKGNILERFSAQQFPDLHSELNLSSLELGDSALYFCASSVELLAGAHNEQFFGPGTRLTVL.

The chain links TRBV11-2 to TRBJ1-1, with 9 bases identical to TRBD1. CDR1 is SGHAT and CDR2 is FQNNGV in the germline V gene. The CDR3 is made up of 14 amino acids. Trimming at V came to 6 bases and at J to 0 bases, leaving 2 bases not matched to a gene. The CDR3 sequence is CASRWDRVNTEAFF. The CDR3 nucleotides read TGTGCCAGCAGATGGGACAGGGTGAACACTGAAGCTTTCTTT. Combining the CDR3 with reference TRBV11-2 and TRBJ1-1 gives the whole variable domain EAGVAQSPRYKIIEKRQSVAFWCNPISGHATLYWYQQILGQGPKLLIQFQNNGVVDDSQLPKDRFSAERLKGVDSTLKIQPAKLEDSAVYLCASRWDRVNTEAFFGQGTRLTVV.

This clone was observed a single time. The CDR3 protein is CASSLWSGSAYEQYF. CDR3 coding DNA: TGTGCCAGCAGTTTATGGAGCGGGAGCGCCTACGAGCAGTACTTC. This chain joins TRBV27 and TRBJ2-7, with 8 bases matching TRBD2. The CDR3 is 15 amino acids. V lost 1 base and J lost 2; bases outside the gene matches: 4. The germline gives CDR1 MNHEY, CDR2 SMNVEV (reference sequence).

The chain is built from TRBV7-3 and TRBJ2-2; D remains ambiguous. Germline CDR1 reads SGHTA; CDR2 reads FQGTGA. Trimming removed 0 bases at V and 5 bases at J, with 4 bases between. The CDR3 totals 13 residues. Here the CDR3 DNA reads TGTGCCAGCAGCTTAACGCGAACCGGGGAGCTGTTTTTT. It translates to CASSLTRTGELFF. Complete variable domain (other parts from reference TRBV7-3 and TRBJ2-2): GAGVSQTPSNKVTEKGKYVELRCDPISGHTALYWYRQSLGQGPEFLIYFQGTGAADDSGLPNDRFFAVRPEGSVSTLKIQRTERGDSAVYLCASSLTRTGELFFGEGSRLTVL.

The V call is TRBV27, the J call TRBJ2-7; D may be TRBD2 (5 bases). Germline loops: CDR1 MNHEY, CDR2 SMNVEV (reference sequence). V was trimmed by 3 bases and J by 7 bases, leaving 19 bases between them. The CDR3 consists of 15 residues. This chain's CDR3 is CASSFSFTTREEQYF. The CDR3 DNA is TGTGCCAGCAGTTTCTCCTTCACGACGAGGGAAGAGCAGTACTTC.

This chain uses TRBV28 with TRBJ2-7; 9 bases are shared with TRBD1. The CDR3 sequence is 15 residues long. V lost 5 bases to trimming and J lost 4 bases; unmatched junction nucleotides: 9. The germline gives CDR1 MDHEN, CDR2 SYDVKM. In DNA, the CDR3 is TGTGCCAGCAGTGCACCGGGACAGGGAACTTACGAGCAGTACTTC. Protein product: CASSAPGQGTYEQYF.

This clone came up once. The chain couples TRBV2 to TRBJ2-7; 9 nucleotides agree with TRBD2. V lost 7 bases, J lost 4 bases, and 14 bases stayed unmatched. This CDR3 has 16 residues. CDR1 is SNHLY, CDR2 FYNNEI, per germline. CDR3 loop: CASTDRASGTQYEQYF. CDR3 nucleotides: TGTGCCAGCACCGACCGGGCTAGCGGGACACAATACGAGCAGTACTTC. Complete variable domain (other parts from reference TRBV2 and TRBJ2-7): EPEVTQTPSHQVTQMGQEVILRCVPISNHLYFYWYRQILGQKVEFLVSFYNNEISEKSEIFDDQFSVERPDGSNFTLKIRSTKLEDSAMYFCASTDRASGTQYEQYFGPGTRLTVT.

The CDR3 bases are TGTGCCAGCCATACAGTGGGACAGGCCATGAACACTGAAGCTTTCTTT. This sequence encodes CASHTVGQAMNTEAFF. This rearrangement joins TRBV6-6 to TRBJ1-1, with 8 bases identical to TRBD1. CDR3 length: 16 residues. The germline V gene has CDR1 MNHNY and CDR2 SVGAGI (reference sequence). J was trimmed by 0 bases and V by 8 bases; bases with no gene match: 11.

The gene calls are TRBV9 and TRBJ1-3; TRBD1 matches 7 bases. CDR3 length: 16 residues. Germline CDR1 SGDLS, CDR2 YYNGEE. J was trimmed by 3 bases and V by 0 bases; bases with no gene match: 6. CDR3 nucleotides: TGTGCCAGCAGCGTAGGGGAAGGGGGCGTTGGAAACACCATATATTTT. Amino acids: CASSVGEGGVGNTIYF.

This clone was detected once. J is TRBJ2-5 and V is TRBV29-1, with D possibly matching TRBD1 (5 bases). Trimming stripped 3 bases from V and 2 bases from J, with 7 bases between. Germline values: CDR1 SQVTM, CDR2 ANQGSEA. The CDR3 is made up of 12 amino acids. Here the CDR3 reads CSVDKGQETQYF. The CDR3 DNA sequence: TGCAGCGTTGATAAGGGGCAAGAGACCCAGTACTTC.

The V gene is TRBV11-2, the J gene TRBJ1-1; 7 bases are shared with TRBD1. V lost 6 bases and J lost 1; bases outside the gene matches: 5. Germline V gene data show CDR1 as SGHAT and CDR2 as FQNNGV. The CDR3 extends over 14 amino acids. DNA for the CDR3: TGTGCCAGCAGTTCTCGGGACAGGAACACTGAAGCTTTCTTT. This translates into CASSSRDRNTEAFF.

The chain couples TRBV5-1 to TRBJ2-2; 9 bases line up with TRBD2. From germline, CDR1 is SGHRS and CDR2 YFSETQ. This CDR3 spans 17 amino acids. J lost 6 bases, V lost 1 base, and 10 bases had no gene match. The CDR3: CASSLKRGAARSGELFF. The CDR3 DNA follows: TGCGCCAGCAGCTTGAAGCGGGGGGCCGCCCGGTCCGGGGAGCTGTTTTTT.

This rearrangement joins TRBV28 to TRBJ2-3; D is unclear. The CDR3 has 13 amino acids. V was cut by 7 bases and J by 9 bases, with 17 bases left in between. The germline V gene has CDR1 MDHEN and CDR2 SYDVKM. CDR3 region: CASNSPLIRTQYF. The CDR3 DNA is TGTGCCAGCAACAGCCCCCTCATCCGAACGCAGTATTTT.